A selection of T cell receptor beta chains follows, all from one sample in a study of T-cell memory formation after mild COVID-19. TCRdb redid the calling of the 5' RACE reads with MiXCR, one entry per CDR3 protein. The repertoire consists of some 190,000 distinct CDR3 sequences, with 16% occurring once and the leading ten covering about 1.9%. Sequencing was carried out using PBMCs or a T cell subset sorted from them (not recorded which). The source is an adult woman who had mild COVID-19 (a few samples of this study predate the infection). Cell type and time point are not known. The CDR3 runs from the conserved cysteine through the conserved F or W. Fields, in order: J gene, CDR3 length, clone size, D gene, V gene, CDR3 protein, CDR3 DNA. D genes are given only for firm matches. Rows may omit the clone size; those that give it use once, few, many or a size class.

J: TRBJ2-3; length: 14; size: NA; D: NA; V: TRBV7-2; CDR3: CACQRGGRADTQYF; DNA: TGTGCCTGCCAAAGGGGAGGTCGGGCAGATACGCAGTATTTT
J: TRBJ2-2; length: 16; size: NA; D: TRBD2; V: TRBV5-4; CDR3: CASTGGAGKVTGELFF; DNA: TGTGCCAGCACCGGGGGGGCCGGGAAGGTCACCGGGGAGCTGTTTTTT
J: TRBJ2-1; length: 17; size: NA; D: TRBD2; V: TRBV24-1; CDR3: CATGIGTSGLLYNEQFF; DNA: TGTGCCACCGGTATTGGGACTAGCGGCTTACTTTACAATGAGCAGTTCTTC
J: TRBJ2-7; length: 15; size: NA; D: TRBD1; V: TRBV5-1; CDR3: CASSLAGQVSGRQYF; DNA: TGCGCCAGCAGCTTGGCGGGACAGGTGTCTGGGCGGCAGTACTTC
J: TRBJ2-7; length: 14; size: few; D: TRBD2; V: TRBV20-1; CDR3: CSAKPREGLYEQYF; DNA: TGCAGTGCTAAGCCCCGGGAGGGCCTCTACGAGCAGTACTTC
J: TRBJ1-1; length: 15; size: few; D: NA; V: TRBV4-3; CDR3: CASSQGGASNTEAFF; DNA: TGCGCCAGCAGCCAAGGAGGGGCGTCGAACACTGAAGCTTTCTTT
J: TRBJ2-3; length: 16; size: few; D: TRBD2; V: TRBV3-1; CDR3: CASSQGAAGGKDTQYF; DNA: TGTGCCAGCAGCCAAGGGGCAGCGGGGGGGAAAGATACGCAGTATTTT
J: TRBJ1-2; length: 14; size: NA; D: NA; V: TRBV7-2; CDR3: CASSLVRGLNGYTF; DNA: TGTGCCAGCAGCTTAGTACGGGGGCTAAATGGCTACACCTTC
J: TRBJ1-4; length: 17; size: NA; D: NA; V: TRBV5-1; CDR3: CASSLFAAQGANEKLFF; DNA: TGCGCCAGCAGCTTGTTCGCGGCCCAAGGGGCTAATGAAAAACTGTTTTTT
J: TRBJ2-1; length: 13; size: NA; D: NA; V: TRBV7-9; CDR3: CASGYTLRNEQFF; DNA: TGTGCCAGCGGATATACCTTACGGAATGAGCAGTTCTTC
J: TRBJ1-2; length: 14; size: few; D: TRBD1; V: TRBV7-9; CDR3: CASSYRQGENGYTF; DNA: TGTGCCAGCAGCTACCGACAGGGAGAGAATGGCTACACCTTC
J: TRBJ2-1; length: 17; size: NA; D: NA; V: TRBV9; CDR3: CASSVGIIGGGMDEQFF; DNA: TGTGCCAGCAGCGTAGGTATCATTGGTGGGGGAATGGATGAGCAGTTCTTC
J: TRBJ2-7; length: 13; size: few; D: NA; V: TRBV12-3/TRBV12-4; CDR3: CASTRSSGFEQYF; DNA: TGTGCCAGCACCCGCAGCTCGGGGTTCGAGCAGTACTTC
J: TRBJ1-1; length: 15; size: few; D: NA; V: TRBV29-1; CDR3: CSVVLFVTGNTEAFF; DNA: TGCAGCGTTGTCTTGTTTGTGACAGGGAACACTGAAGCTTTCTTT
J: TRBJ2-7; length: 13; size: few; D: TRBD2; V: TRBV25-1; CDR3: CASRGTSGWEQYF; DNA: TGTGCCAGCAGGGGGACTAGCGGTTGGGAACAGTACTTC
J: TRBJ2-7; length: 15; size: few; D: TRBD1; V: TRBV6-2/TRBV6-3; CDR3: CASSYSRQGINEQYF; DNA: TGTGCCAGCAGTTACTCGAGACAGGGTATCAACGAGCAGTACTTC
J: TRBJ1-2; length: 13; size: NA; D: NA; V: TRBV5-1; CDR3: CASSPISNYGYTF; DNA: TGCGCCAGCAGTCCTATATCGAACTATGGCTACACCTTC
J: TRBJ2-7; length: 14; size: few; D: NA; V: TRBV30; CDR3: CAWKGQGSNYEQYF; DNA: TGTGCCTGGAAGGGCCAAGGCAGTAACTACGAGCAGTACTTC
J: TRBJ2-5; length: 15; size: NA; D: NA; V: TRBV7-9; CDR3: CASSSYRGEVETQYF; DNA: TGTGCCAGCAGCTCCTACCGCGGGGAGGTGGAGACCCAGTACTTC
J: TRBJ2-3; length: 16; size: few; D: TRBD2; V: TRBV9; CDR3: CASSGTTAGGPDTQYF; DNA: TGTGCCAGCAGCGGAACAACAGCGGGAGGCCCAGATACGCAGTATTTT
J: TRBJ2-2; length: 13; size: few; D: NA; V: TRBV20-1; CDR3: CSARGGPTGELFF; DNA: TGCAGTGCTAGGGGGGGGCCCACCGGGGAGCTGTTTTTT
J: TRBJ2-2; length: 16; size: few; D: NA; V: TRBV6-5; CDR3: CASSYRLSIGTGELFF; DNA: TGTGCCAGCAGTTACCGTCTGAGTATTGGGACCGGGGAGCTGTTTTTT
J: TRBJ2-1; length: 16; size: NA; D: NA; V: TRBV5-6; CDR3: CASSLGVGAGYYEQFF; DNA: TGTGCCAGCAGCTTGGGAGTAGGGGCGGGGTATTATGAGCAGTTCTTC
J: TRBJ2-7; length: 14; size: medium-sized; D: NA; V: TRBV12-3/TRBV12-4; CDR3: CASSLGTANSEQYF; DNA: TGTGCCAGCAGTTTAGGGACCGCGAATTCCGAGCAGTACTTC
J: TRBJ1-4; length: 14; size: few; D: NA; V: TRBV25-1; CDR3: CASSVAGSGEKLFF; DNA: TGTGCCAGCAGTGTTGCCGGGAGCGGTGAAAAACTGTTTTTT
J: TRBJ1-2; length: 13; size: NA; D: TRBD1; V: TRBV5-5; CDR3: CASSSTGESGYTF; DNA: TGTGCCAGCAGCTCAACAGGGGAGTCTGGCTACACCTTC
J: TRBJ2-3; length: 11; size: few; D: NA; V: TRBV10-3; CDR3: CAISDGNKQYF; DNA: TGTGCCATCAGTGACGGGAACAAGCAGTATTTT
J: TRBJ2-7; length: 15; size: few; D: TRBD2; V: TRBV5-1; CDR3: CASSLSGTRTYEQYF; DNA: TGCGCCAGCAGCTTGAGCGGGACTAGAACCTACGAGCAGTACTTC
J: TRBJ2-1; length: 14; size: many; D: NA; V: TRBV5-1; CDR3: CASSLGGSYNEQFF; DNA: TGTGCCAGCAGCTTGGGGGGCTCCTACAATGAGCAGTTCTTC
J: TRBJ2-5; length: 15; size: few; D: NA; V: TRBV2; CDR3: CASRYKGARQETQYF; DNA: TGTGCCAGCAGGTACAAAGGAGCTAGACAAGAGACCCAGTACTTC
J: TRBJ2-7; length: 14; size: NA; D: NA; V: TRBV11-3; CDR3: CASSLMRSSYEQYF; DNA: TGTGCCAGCAGTTTGATGCGAAGCTCCTACGAGCAGTACTTC
J: TRBJ2-1; length: 15; size: few; D: TRBD2; V: TRBV12-3/TRBV12-4; CDR3: CASSLRGRVGNEQFF; DNA: TGTGCCAGCAGTTTACGCGGGAGGGTAGGAAATGAGCAGTTCTTC
J: TRBJ1-6; length: 15; size: NA; D: TRBD1; V: TRBV5-1; CDR3: CASRFSTGNNSPLHF; DNA: TGCGCCAGCAGGTTCTCGACAGGGAATAATTCACCCCTCCACTTT
J: TRBJ1-3; length: 14; size: NA; D: NA; V: TRBV12-3/TRBV12-4; CDR3: CASRTSASGNTIYF; DNA: TGTGCCAGTAGGACGTCCGCCTCTGGAAACACCATATATTTT
J: TRBJ2-6; length: 14; size: NA; D: NA; V: TRBV20-1; CDR3: CSAERETGANVLTF; DNA: TGCAGTGCGGAAAGGGAGACTGGGGCCAACGTCCTGACTTTC
J: TRBJ1-1; length: 15; size: once; D: NA; V: TRBV6-5; CDR3: CASSYDRSANTEAFF; DNA: TGTGCCAGCAGTTACGACAGGTCGGCGAACACTGAAGCTTTCTTT
J: TRBJ2-1; length: 17; size: many; D: NA; V: TRBV7-3; CDR3: CASSKGRTVSARGEQFF; DNA: TGTGCCAGCAGCAAAGGACGCACGGTGTCCGCACGGGGTGAGCAGTTCTTC
J: TRBJ1-5; length: 13; size: few; D: NA; V: TRBV6-5; CDR3: CATRRVSNQPQHF; DNA: TGTGCCACCCGACGGGTTAGCAATCAGCCCCAGCATTTT
J: TRBJ1-1; length: 10; size: NA; D: NA; V: TRBV6-6; CDR3: CASSYREAFF; DNA: TGTGCCAGCAGTTACAGGGAAGCTTTCTTT
J: TRBJ2-1; length: 16; size: few; D: NA; V: TRBV7-3; CDR3: CASSPRRLSSYNEQFF; DNA: TGTGCCAGCAGCCCTAGACGGTTAAGCTCCTACAATGAGCAGTTCTTC
J: TRBJ1-2; length: 15; size: NA; D: NA; V: TRBV7-9; CDR3: CASSLRPLDHYGYTF; DNA: TGTGCCAGCAGCTTACGACCACTCGATCACTATGGCTACACCTTC
J: TRBJ2-2; length: 14; size: NA; D: NA; V: TRBV29-1; CDR3: CSVRKGTNTGELFF; DNA: TGCAGCGTTCGAAAGGGGACAAACACCGGGGAGCTGTTTTTT
J: TRBJ1-1; length: 14; size: many; D: NA; V: TRBV12-3/TRBV12-4; CDR3: CASNPRTGGTEAFF; DNA: TGTGCCAGCAACCCGAGGACGGGGGGCACTGAAGCTTTCTTT
J: TRBJ2-2; length: 13; size: few; D: NA; V: TRBV7-9; CDR3: CASSPTASGELFF; DNA: TGTGCCAGCAGCCCGACCGCATCCGGGGAGCTGTTTTTT
J: TRBJ2-3; length: 14; size: few; D: NA; V: TRBV10-3; CDR3: CASASRGATDTQYF; DNA: TGTGCCTCGGCTAGCAGGGGGGCAACAGATACGCAGTATTTT
J: TRBJ1-1; length: 15; size: few; D: NA; V: TRBV20-1; CDR3: CSARVLGQKNTEAFF; DNA: TGCAGTGCTAGAGTCCTAGGACAGAAGAACACTGAAGCTTTCTTT
J: TRBJ2-2; length: 18; size: few; D: TRBD1; V: TRBV6-5; CDR3: CASTTKALDRGRTGELFF; DNA: TGTGCCAGCACCACTAAAGCCCTGGACAGGGGGCGAACCGGGGAGCTGTTTTTT
J: TRBJ2-1; length: 15; size: few; D: TRBD2; V: TRBV20-1; CDR3: CSARVLAVISNEQFF; DNA: TGCAGTGCTAGAGTGCTAGCGGTGATCAGCAATGAGCAGTTCTTC
J: TRBJ1-2; length: 14; size: few; D: TRBD1; V: TRBV5-1; CDR3: CASSPDRVQYGYTF; DNA: TGCGCCAGCAGTCCGGACAGGGTACAGTATGGCTACACCTTC
J: TRBJ2-2; length: 14; size: few; D: NA; V: TRBV7-2; CDR3: CASTRQSPTGELFF; DNA: TGTGCCAGCACCCGACAGTCGCCCACCGGGGAGCTGTTTTTT
J: TRBJ2-3; length: 15; size: NA; D: TRBD1; V: TRBV4-1; CDR3: CASSLGRGQEDTQYF; DNA: TGCGCCAGCAGCCTAGGCAGGGGGCAAGAAGATACGCAGTATTTT
J: TRBJ2-1; length: 17; size: few; D: NA; V: TRBV18; CDR3: CASSPPASPTWGNEQFF; DNA: TGTGCCAGCTCACCCCCCGCGAGTCCGACTTGGGGGAATGAGCAGTTCTTC
J: TRBJ2-1; length: 14; size: many; D: NA; V: TRBV6-2/TRBV6-3; CDR3: CASSPGGLVVEQFF; DNA: TGTGCCAGCAGTCCAGGGGGACTAGTGGTTGAGCAGTTCTTC